Following are 21 T cell receptor beta chains from one sample sequenced in a study of shared clonotypes between healthy human individuals. Using immunoSEQ multiplex PCR, the repertoire was profiled, and TCRdb retains in-frame clones only, with some absent. This sample yields around 1.5 million clones, of which 98% are seen a single time; approximately 0.44% belongs to the top ten. Sequencing was done on a sample of naive CD4+ T cells sorted from blood. Subset of the sample: CD45RA+ positively selected. Receptors were obtained from a young man in good health.

The chain is built from TRBV5-1 and TRBJ2-1; possibly TRBD2 for D (6 bases). Germline CDR1 SGHRS, CDR2 YFSETQ. CDR3 length: 16 amino acids. Trimming cost V 0 bases and J 0 bases, with 10 bases left between them. CDR3 in DNA: TGCGCCAGCAGCTTGGCTTTCGGGAGCTCCTACAATGAGCAGTTCTTC. Its translation is CASSLAFGSSYNEQFF.

The V and J genes are TRBV14 and TRBJ2-1; D ambiguous. The V end lost 1 base, the J end lost 13 bases, and 8 bases lay between the germline ends. This CDR3 is built from 11 residues. The germline V gene encodes CDR1 SGHDN and CDR2 FVKESK. This CDR3 is CASSQATLQFF. In DNA form, the CDR3 reads TGTGCCAGCAGCCAAGCTACACTTCAGTTCTTC.

This chain joins TRBV2 and TRBJ1-5; no clear D gene. The CDR3 is made up of 15 amino acids. Germline lookup yields CDR1 SNHLY and CDR2 FYNNEI. Trimming stripped 6 bases from V and 5 bases from J, with 17 bases between. CDR3 nucleotide sequence: TGTGCCAGCAGGGAGTCCGTGTCAGAAGATCAGCCCCAGCATTTT. Translating it yields CASRESVSEDQPQHF.

The CDR3 is CASSLDMTGPNQPQHF. The CDR3 bases are TGCGCCAGCAGCTTGGACATGACAGGCCCCAATCAGCCCCAGCATTTT. This chain links TRBV5-1 with TRBJ1-5, with D tentatively TRBD1 (6 bases). The CDR3 sequence is 16 residues long. Germline V gene lookup returns CDR1 SGHRS and CDR2 YFSETQ. The V and J ends lost 0 bases and 3 bases respectively, with 13 bases between them.

Comment on this clone: The same CDR3 arises from other DNA sequences in this sample as well. The CDR3 nucleotides are TGTGCCAGCAGTCTCCTAGCGGGCTACGAGCAGTACTTC. The encoded protein is CASSLLAGYEQYF. The V gene is TRBV27, the J gene TRBJ2-7; the match to TRBD2 covers 8 bases. The junction had 3 bases not matched to a gene; V was cut back by 5 bases and J by 3 bases. This CDR3 contains 13 residues. Germline V gives CDR1 MNHEY, CDR2 SMNVEV (reference sequence).

This clone has just one count. Other DNA sequences in this sample translate to the same CDR3. The V and J genes are TRBV5-1 and TRBJ2-7; D is possibly TRBD1 or TRBD2 (5 bases each). The V gene's germline CDR1 is SGHRS and CDR2 YFSETQ. The CDR3 sequence is 14 residues long. V lost 0 bases to trimming and J lost 3 bases, with 10 bases between them. The CDR3 DNA sequence: TGCGCCAGCAGCTTGGAGGGGAGCGGCTACGAGCAGTACTTC. Protein product: CASSLEGSGYEQYF. The full variable domain, rest sourced from reference TRBV5-1 and TRBJ2-7, is KAGVTQTPRYLIKTRGQQVTLSCSPISGHRSVSWYQQTPGQGLQFLFEYFSETQRNKGNFPGRFSGRQFSNSRSEMNVSTLELGDSALYLCASSLEGSGYEQYFGPGTRLTVT.

The chain combines TRBV10-3 with TRBJ2-7, with D unresolved. V was trimmed by 0 bases and J by 2 bases, leaving 8 bases between them. The CDR3 totals 14 residues. From germline, CDR1 is ENHRY and CDR2 SYGVKD. The CDR3 DNA reads TGTGCCATCAGTGAGTCAGCCAATACCTACGAGCAGTACTTC. It encodes CAISESANTYEQYF.

This clone is a singleton in its sample. This chain links TRBV4-1 with TRBJ2-1; 8 nucleotides agree with TRBD1. The CDR3 extends over 14 amino acids. The junction had 2 bases not matched to a gene; V was cut back by 3 bases and J by 4 bases. Germline lookup yields CDR1 MGHRA and CDR2 YSYEKL. In nucleotides, the CDR3 is TGCGCCAGCAGCCAGGGACAGGTATACAATGAGCAGTTCTTC. It is translated as CASSQGQVYNEQFF.

The table lists this clone with a count of one. The CDR3 here is CASSLESGSNQPQHF. In nucleotides, the CDR3 is TGTGCCAGCAGTTTGGAGAGCGGGAGCAATCAGCCCCAGCATTTT. The chain recombines TRBV27 with TRBJ1-5; D uncertain. The CDR3 covers 15 residues. Trimming removed 3 bases at V and 1 base at J, with 10 bases between. Germline V lookup: CDR1 MNHEY, CDR2 SMNVEV (reference sequence).

V is TRBV9 and J is TRBJ2-4; D is possibly TRBD1 (6 bases). Germline loops: CDR1 SGDLS, CDR2 YYNGEE. This CDR3 has 16 amino acids. V was clipped by 3 bases and J by 3 bases, with 16 bases between them. The CDR3 spells CASSGGTGHYKNIQYF. In DNA form, the CDR3 reads TGTGCCAGCAGCGGTGGCACGGGACACTACAAAAACATTCAGTACTTC.

The V and J genes are TRBV28 and TRBJ2-7, with 9 bases fitting TRBD1. The V and J ends lost 6 bases and 0 bases, in that order; junction bases with no gene match: 9. The CDR3 loop spans 16 amino acids. Germline CDR1 and CDR2: MDHEN and SYDVKM. This CDR3 is CASSHRTGDNSYEQYF. DNA of the CDR3: TGTGCCAGCAGCCATAGGACAGGGGACAACTCCTACGAGCAGTACTTC.

This clone has only one observation. The chain carries TRBV18 and TRBJ2-7; TRBD1 matches 7 bases. V was clipped by 4 bases and J by 6 bases; unmatched bases: 9. The CDR3 consists of 14 residues. Germline CDR1 and CDR2: KGHSH and LQKENI. CDR3 in amino acids: CASSRDSHGGEQYF. CDR3 sequence (DNA): TGTGCCAGCTCACGGGACAGCCACGGCGGCGAGCAGTACTTC.

J is TRBJ1-1 and V is TRBV5-8, with 8 bases lining up with TRBD1. Losses at the gene ends were 0 bases for V and 5 bases for J; bases not matched to a gene: 3. Germline CDR1 and CDR2: SGHTS and YDEGEE. The CDR3 consists of 14 residues. Here the CDR3 reads CASSLGTGRTEAFF. The CDR3 region has the DNA TGTGCCAGCAGCTTGGGGACAGGGCGGACTGAAGCTTTCTTT.

Concerning this clone: Other nucleotide sequences from this sample produce the same CDR3. V gene TRBV30 combines with J gene TRBJ2-5; D uncertain. The CDR3 covers 10 residues. CDR1 GTSNPN and CDR2 SVGIG come from the germline V gene (reference sequence). Trimming removed 2 bases from V and 5 bases from J, with 3 bases in between. CDR3 protein: CAWSRETQYF. In DNA, the CDR3 is TGTGCCTGGAGTAGGGAGACCCAGTACTTC.

This chain connects TRBV7-8 to TRBJ2-5; 10 bases line up with TRBD1. Germline values: CDR1 SGHVS, CDR2 FQNEAQ. The CDR3 length is 17 residues. With V trimmed by 8 bases and J by 0 bases, 12 bases remained unmatched. CDR3 in amino acids: CASGDRQGATDQETQYF. The CDR3 DNA reads as TGTGCCAGCGGAGACCGACAGGGGGCAACCGACCAAGAGACCCAGTACTTC.

This chain joins TRBV30 and TRBJ2-7; TRBD2 is a possible D gene (6 bases). The germline V and J ends were trimmed by 1 base and 6 bases, with 19 bases remaining between them. From germline, CDR1 is GTSNPN and CDR2 SVGIG (reference sequence). This CDR3 region has 15 residues. CDR3 sequence (DNA): TGTGCCTGGAGTGGTTCTCGGCGGGGTCAAGCCGAGCAGTACTTC. This encodes CAWSGSRRGQAEQYF.

V and J are TRBV7-9 and TRBJ2-7, with a possible D match to TRBD2 (6 bases). This CDR3 has 12 residues. Germline CDR1 is SEHNR and CDR2 is FQNEAQ (reference sequence). The V end was cut by 4 bases, the J end by 3 bases, with 7 bases between. The CDR3 sequence is CASSSGVYEQYF. As DNA, the CDR3 is TGTGCCAGCAGCTCGGGGGTCTACGAGCAGTACTTC.

A single count supports this clone. Other nucleotide sequences in the sample specify the same CDR3. V usage is TRBV19 and J usage is TRBJ2-4, with 9 bases fitting TRBD1. The CDR3 covers 14 residues. J gave up 3 bases and V 5 bases, and 2 bases lay outside the gene matches. Germline loops: CDR1 LNHDA, CDR2 SQIVND (reference sequence). CDR3 amino acids: CASSLTGGKNIQYF. CDR3 nucleotides: TGTGCCAGTAGTCTGACAGGGGGCAAAAACATTCAGTACTTC.

The CDR3: CASSYSGISPYEQYF. The CDR3 region has the DNA TGTGCCAGCAGTTACTCGGGAATATCCCCCTACGAGCAGTACTTC. The J gene is TRBJ2-7, the V gene TRBV6-5; D unresolved. The CDR3 is 15 amino acids. Germline lookup yields CDR1 MNHEY and CDR2 SVGAGI. The V end lost 0 bases, the J end lost 2 bases, and 11 bases lay between the germline ends.

V gene TRBV5-4 combines with J gene TRBJ2-3; the D is unclear. Germline V gene data show CDR1 as SGHNT and CDR2 as YYREEE (reference sequence). CDR3 length: 13 amino acids. With 1 base removed from V and 2 bases from J, the gap between germline ends came to 5 bases. The CDR3 spells CASSLPNTDTQYF. CDR3 in DNA: TGTGCCAGCAGCTTGCCCAACACAGATACGCAGTATTTT.

The rearrangement links TRBV6-5 to TRBJ2-7; D unresolved. Trimming pared 5 bases from V and 2 bases from J, leaving 10 bases between. The V gene's germline CDR1 is MNHEY and CDR2 SVGAGI. This CDR3 is 13 amino acids long. The CDR3 DNA reads TGTGCCAGCAGTGTGACTCCCGCCTACGAGCAGTACTTC. Protein: CASSVTPAYEQYF.